A selection of T cell receptor beta chains follows, all from one sample in a study of beta chain features in type 1 diabetes. Produced via immunoSEQ multiplex PCR; TCRdb's table is partial and in-frame only. The repertoire holds 40,000 or so clones, with over 50% as singletons. Sequencing was done on a sample of Tregs from blood. The receptor set was obtained from a woman aged 18-29 years in good health. Both conserved end residues are part of each CDR3. The order of the fields is D gene, J gene, V gene, clone size, CDR3 protein, CDR3 DNA. A D gene is named only where the DNA matches it firmly. Clone size, where shown, is once, few, many, or a class for clones that have expanded.

. | TRBJ2-3 | TRBV28 | . | CASSSFGERAGPGTQYF | TGTGCCAGCAGTTCCTTTGGGGAGCGGGCAGGTCCCGGTACGCAGTATTTT
. | TRBJ1-3 | TRBV7-2 | . | CASSLGGAHTIYF | TGTGCCAGCAGCTTGGGGGGGGCTCACACCATATATTTT
TRBD2 | TRBJ2-1 | TRBV9 | . | CASSVFGASGSSYEQFF | TGTGCCAGCAGCGTTTTCGGTGCTAGCGGGAGTTCATATGAGCAGTTCTTC
. | TRBJ1-1 | TRBV6-6 | few | CASSRGTLNTEAFF | TGTGCCAGCAGCCGAGGTACACTGAACACTGAAGCTTTCTTT
. | TRBJ2-7 | TRBV18 | . | CASSPISTYEQYF | TGTGCCAGCTCACCAATTAGTACCTACGAGCAGTACTTC
. | TRBJ2-1 | TRBV7-6 | . | CASSTNYNEQFF | TGTGCCAGCAGCACTAACTACAATGAGCAGTTCTTC
TRBD2 | TRBJ2-3 | TRBV5-4 | medium-sized | CASSVGAGGRTDTQYF | TGTGCCAGCAGCGTCGGAGCGGGAGGGCGGACAGATACGCAGTATTTT
. | TRBJ2-7 | TRBV28 | . | CASSLPRGLYEQYF | TGTGCCAGCAGTTTACCTAGGGGCCTCTACGAGCAGTACTTC
. | TRBJ2-3 | TRBV7-8 | . | CASSLVAIAASTDTQYF | TGTGCCAGCAGCTTAGTGGCCATAGCCGCTAGCACAGATACGCAGTATTTT
. | TRBJ2-2 | TRBV6-5 | few | CASSNPDTGELFF | TGTGCCAGCAGTAATCCGGACACCGGGGAGCTGTTTTTT
. | TRBJ2-3 | TRBV6-5 | many | CASSPPARPPEYF | TGTGCCAGCAGCCCACCGGCTAGACCACCTGAGTATTTT
. | TRBJ1-4 | TRBV5-1 | . | CASSPLGAGAHEKLFF | TGCGCCAGCAGCCCCCTTGGGGCAGGGGCACATGAAAAACTGTTTTTT
. | TRBJ1-4 | TRBV28 | . | CATTLWGVTTNEKLFF | TGTGCCACCACCCTATGGGGAGTCACAACTAATGAAAAACTGTTTTTT
. | TRBJ2-7 | TRBV21-1 | . | CASSKFSFKTSDYEQYF | TGTGCCAGCAGCAAATTTTCCTTCAAGACTAGCGACTACGAGCAGTACTTC
. | TRBJ2-7 | TRBV14 | . | CASSLFAYEQYF | TGTGCCAGCAGCTTGTTCGCCTACGAGCAGTACTTC
TRBD2 | TRBJ2-7 | TRBV18 | . | CASSQLGPSGGSYEQYF | TGTGCCAGCTCCCAACTGGGCCCCAGCGGGGGATCTTACGAGCAGTACTTC
. | TRBJ2-5 | TRBV29-1 | few | CSARTLLLRETQYF | TGCAGCGCCCGGACTCTCTTACTTCGGGAGACCCAGTACTTC
TRBD2 | TRBJ2-1 | TRBV2 | few | CASSSSGRALEQFF | TGTGCCAGCAGCAGTAGCGGGAGGGCCCTTGAGCAGTTCTTC
TRBD2 | TRBJ2-5 | TRBV4-1 | . | CASSRRSGDQETQYF | TGCGCCAGCAGCCGAAGAAGCGGGGACCAAGAGACCCAGTACTTC
. | TRBJ2-2 | TRBV9 | . | CASSVGGRGRTGELFF | TGTGCCAGCAGCGTAGGAGGGCGAGGGAGGACCGGGGAGCTGTTTTTT
TRBD1 | TRBJ1-5 | TRBV18 | . | CASSRGTGENQPQHF | TGTGCCAGCTCACGGGGGACAGGCGAAAATCAGCCCCAGCATTTT
. | TRBJ1-4 | TRBV30 | few | CAWSLRHREKLFF | TGTGCCTGGAGTTTGAGACACCGGGAAAAACTGTTTTTT
TRBD2 | TRBJ2-2 | TRBV2 | . | CASSVLGGRAGSGELFF | TGTGCCAGCAGTGTCCTGGGCGGGAGGGCCGGCTCCGGGGAGCTGTTTTTT
TRBD1 | TRBJ2-2 | TRBV18 | . | CASSPRTFRQGDGELFF | TGTGCCAGCTCACCAAGGACTTTCAGACAGGGGGACGGGGAGCTGTTTTTT
. | TRBJ1-5 | TRBV15 | . | CATSRGWPGWQPQHF | TGTGCCACCAGCAGAGGGTGGCCAGGGTGGCAGCCCCAGCATTTT
. | TRBJ2-1 | TRBV27 | few | CASSLWGGPNEQFF | TGTGCCAGCAGTTTATGGGGGGGGCCGAATGAGCAGTTCTTC
. | TRBJ2-1 | TRBV7-9 | medium-sized | CASMWESDYNEQFF | TGTGCCAGCATGTGGGAGTCTGACTACAATGAGCAGTTCTTC
. | TRBJ2-5 | TRBV5-1 | . | CASSHGQLEETQYF | TGCGCCAGCAGCCACGGACAGCTGGAAGAGACCCAGTACTTC
. | TRBJ2-5 | TRBV2 | . | CASSSGETQYF | TGTGCCAGCAGCTCGGGTGAGACCCAGTACTTC
. | TRBJ2-5 | TRBV5-4 | . | CASSWRQQETQYF | TGTGCCAGCAGCTGGAGACAGCAAGAGACCCAGTACTTC
TRBD2 | TRBJ2-3 | TRBV11-2 | few | CASSPGLYSSTDTQYF | TGTGCCAGCAGCCCGGGACTATACTCTAGCACAGATACGCAGTATTTT
TRBD1 | TRBJ1-1 | TRBV29-1 | . | CSGGRGEAFF | TGCAGCGGCGGCAGGGGGGAAGCTTTCTTT
TRBD2 | TRBJ2-2 | TRBV5-3 | . | CARSLLAGDTGELFF | TGTGCCAGAAGCTTACTAGCGGGAGACACCGGGGAGCTGTTTTTT
TRBD1 | TRBJ1-1 | TRBV6-5 | . | CASIRDRGRLAEAFF | TGTGCCAGCATAAGGGACAGGGGGCGCTTAGCTGAAGCTTTCTTT
TRBD2 | TRBJ2-1 | TRBV7-2 | . | CASSLWATSGRANEQFF | TGTGCCAGCAGCTTATGGGCTACTAGCGGGAGAGCGAATGAGCAGTTCTTC
TRBD1 | TRBJ1-5 | TRBV7-9 | . | CASISMGTGSNQPQHF | TGTGCCAGCATCTCCATGGGGACAGGGAGCAATCAGCCCCAGCATTTT
TRBD2 | TRBJ2-7 | TRBV6-5 | . | CASRYGTSSEQYF | TGTGCCAGCAGGTACGGGACTAGCAGCGAGCAGTACTTC
TRBD1 | TRBJ1-2 | TRBV6-6 | few | CASSRQGARNGYTF | TGTGCCAGCAGTCGACAGGGGGCGAGGAATGGCTACACCTTC
TRBD2 | TRBJ2-2 | TRBV30 | . | CAGTSGSINGELFF | TGTGCCGGAACTAGCGGGAGTATTAACGGGGAGCTGTTTTTT
TRBD1 | TRBJ1-3 | TRBV7-2 | few | CASSYTGTGGNTIYF | TGTGCCAGCAGCTATACCGGGACAGGGGGAAACACCATATATTTT
. | TRBJ2-2 | TRBV2 | . | CASSEISRSGELFF | TGTGCCAGCAGTGAGATTAGTCGGTCCGGGGAGCTGTTTTTT
TRBD1 | TRBJ1-1 | TRBV5-1 | few | CASSDGTAMNTEAFF | TGCGCCAGCAGCGACGGGACAGCTATGAACACTGAAGCTTTCTTT
TRBD2 | TRBJ2-1 | TRBV27 | . | CASSLVWGLAGGEQFF | TGTGCCAGCAGTTTAGTTTGGGGACTAGCGGGGGGAGAGCAGTTCTTC
TRBD1 | TRBJ1-3 | TRBV5-1 | . | CASQPFQGAWGNTIYF | TGCGCCAGTCAACCGTTTCAGGGGGCGTGGGGAAACACCATATATTTT
. | TRBJ2-7 | TRBV7-2 | few | CASSLGLTTYEQYF | TGTGCCAGCAGCTTAGGACTTACTACCTACGAGCAGTACTTC
. | TRBJ2-1 | TRBV27 | . | CASTLRRGGNNEQFF | TGTGCCAGCACCCTCCGGAGGGGTGGTAATAATGAGCAGTTCTTC
. | TRBJ1-2 | TRBV28 | . | CASRVGVGYGYTF | TGTGCCAGCAGAGTCGGGGTTGGGTATGGCTACACCTTC
. | TRBJ2-1 | TRBV5-1 | few | CASSLVRGVDHNEQFF | TGCGCCAGCAGCTTGGTTCGGGGAGTTGACCACAATGAGCAGTTCTTC
. | TRBJ1-1 | TRBV5-4 | few | CASTVLGRRATEAFF | TGTGCCAGCACCGTCTTAGGGAGGAGAGCCACTGAAGCTTTCTTT
TRBD1 | TRBJ2-7 | TRBV4-3 | . | CASSPGQGSYEQYF | TGCGCCAGCAGCCCAGGACAGGGGAGTTACGAGCAGTACTTC
. | TRBJ2-1 | TRBV28 | few | CASSRGSSYNEQFF | TGTGCCAGCAGTCGGGGGAGCTCCTACAATGAGCAGTTCTTC
TRBD1 | TRBJ2-1 | TRBV2 | . | CASSEAGQGILFF | TGTGCCAGCAGTGAAGCAGGACAGGGAATTTTGTTCTTC
TRBD2 | TRBJ2-1 | TRBV5-4 | few | CASSTTSGRYNEQFF | TGTGCCAGCAGCACAACTAGCGGGAGATACAATGAGCAGTTCTTC
. | TRBJ2-3 | TRBV9 | . | CASSPWDSSTDTQYF | TGTGCCAGCAGCCCCTGGGACTCTAGCACAGATACGCAGTATTTT
. | TRBJ1-4 | TRBV27 | . | CASSLDYRDKLFF | TGTGCCAGCAGCCTCGATTACAGGGATAAACTGTTTTTT